These T cell receptor beta chains were read from a single sample in a study of shared T cell receptors in the human thymus. Data came from immunoSEQ multiplex PCR; TCRdb stores just in-frame clones and leaves some out. The data contain about 380,000 clones, 95% of them seen just once; the ten biggest clones take up roughly 0.021%. The specimen sequenced was thymocytes. The receptor source for this set is a human donor. Both conserved end residues are part of each CDR3. D genes are given only for firm matches. Expanded clones are given a class, and other clones once, few, many or no size at all.

. . TRBJ2-3 TRBV28 TGTGCCACCACCTCCGATACGCAGTATTTT CATTSDTQYF
. . TRBJ2-7 TRBV29-1 TGCAGCGTTGGGTCCCACAGGAGGGACTCCTACGAGCAGTACTTC CSVGSHRRDSYEQYF
. . TRBJ2-1 TRBV28 TGTGCCAGCACCCCAGATAGCTCCTACAATGAGCAGTTCTTC CASTPDSSYNEQFF
. TRBD2 TRBJ2-1 TRBV28 TGTGCCAGCAGTTTCGCAGGGACTAGCTCTTCCCATGAGCAGTTCTTC CASSFAGTSSSHEQFF
. . TRBJ1-1 TRBV6-5 TGTGCCAGCAGTTACTCGATGGCGAACACTGAAGCTTTCTTT CASSYSMANTEAFF
. TRBD2 TRBJ2-1 TRBV18 TGTGCCAGCTCACCCCCGCGGCTAGCGGGAGGAAATGAGCAGTTCTTC CASSPPRLAGGNEQFF
. . TRBJ1-1 TRBV4-1 TGCGCCAGCAGCCACCGCCTGCACAGCGGCACTGAAGCTTTCTTT CASSHRLHSGTEAFF
. TRBD1 TRBJ2-1 TRBV27 TGTGCCAGCAGCCTCATCCAGGGGGCGCGGAATGAGCAGTTCTTC CASSLIQGARNEQFF
. TRBD1 TRBJ2-5 TRBV27 TGTGCCAGCAGTTTAAATGGGACAGGGGTAACTTACCAGTACTTC CASSLNGTGVTYQYF
once TRBD1 TRBJ2-3 TRBV27 TGTGCCAGCCCCCTCCGTCACCAGGGGGTCAACACAGATACGCAGTATTTT CASPLRHQGVNTDTQYF
. TRBD1 TRBJ2-7 TRBV27 TGTGCCAGCAGTTGCTTGGGACAGGGCCGACGAGGGTACGAGCAGTACTTC CASSCLGQGRRGYEQYF
. . TRBJ2-3 TRBV5-1 TGCGCCAGCAGCGCCGAACTAGGCCCCCCCCCAGATACGCAGTATTTT CASSAELGPPPDTQYF
few . TRBJ2-7 TRBV19 TGTGCCAGTAGTAAAGGACACCAACCCTACGAGCAGTACTTC CASSKGHQPYEQYF
. . TRBJ2-7 TRBV25-1 TGTGCCAGCAGGGATCAAACCACCGGGACTCCTTCTGAGCAGTACTTC CASRDQTTGTPSEQYF
. . TRBJ1-2 TRBV5-6 TGTGCCAGCAGCCCGTTACCTGGACAAACGTTTAACTATGGCTACACCTTC CASSPLPGQTFNYGYTF
. . TRBJ2-7 TRBV5-1 TGCGCCAGCAGCAAGGACAGCTCCTACGAGCAGTACTTC CASSKDSSYEQYF
. . TRBJ2-1 TRBV6-5 TGTGCCAGCAGTTGGGCGGAGCCCGTTTACAATGAGCAGTTCTTC CASSWAEPVYNEQFF
. TRBD1 TRBJ2-7 TRBV7-4 TGTGCCAGCAGCTTACAGGGGGCCAGCTCCTACGAGCAGTACTTC CASSLQGASSYEQYF
. . TRBJ2-3 TRBV5-6 TGTGCCAGCAGCTTGAGATCGACCCCTTTTACGCAGTATTTT CASSLRSTPFTQYF
once TRBD1 TRBJ1-5 TRBV27 TGTGCCAGCAGTCCGAAGGGGGCCGGTCAGCCCCAGCATTTT CASSPKGAGQPQHF
. . TRBJ2-3 TRBV27 TGTGCCATCCCTACAACAGGGAGAGCGTTGGGAGATACGCAGTATTTT CAIPTTGRALGDTQYF
. TRBD2 TRBJ2-7 TRBV19 TGTGCCAGTAGTCCGATAGCGGGAGATAATGACGAGCAGTACTTC CASSPIAGDNDEQYF
. TRBD1 TRBJ1-1 TRBV14 TGTGCCAGCAGCCAAGATCTCAGGGGGGGTGAAGCTTTCTTT CASSQDLRGGEAFF
. TRBD2 TRBJ2-1 TRBV9 TGTGCCTGCTCTGGAGCGGGAGGCAATTACAATGAGCAGTTCTTC CACSGAGGNYNEQFF
. TRBD2 TRBJ2-7 TRBV2 TGTGCCAGCAGTGAGTCACTAGCGGGAAAGCGCGAGCAGTACTTC CASSESLAGKREQYF
. TRBD1 TRBJ1-1 TRBV6-5 TGTGCCAGCAGTACCGCCGGGACAGGGGACACTGAAGCTTTCTTT CASSTAGTGDTEAFF
. . TRBJ1-2 TRBV6-5 TGTGCCAGCAGTTATACGGCCTATGGTGACTATGGCTACACCTTC CASSYTAYGDYGYTF
. . TRBJ2-2 TRBV6-5 TGTGCCAGCAGACCCATCGGGGGCGCCGCCGGGGAGCTGTTTTTT CASRPIGGAAGELFF
. TRBD2 TRBJ2-7 TRBV5-5 TGTGCCAGCAGCTTGGGGGGACTAGCGGGACTTTTGGGCGAGCAGTACTTC CASSLGGLAGLLGEQYF
. TRBD1 TRBJ2-7 TRBV9 TGTGCCAGCAGCGTAAGGGACAGGACCGGAGAGCAGTACTTC CASSVRDRTGEQYF
. TRBD1 TRBJ2-1 TRBV9 TGTGCCAGCAGCGGGGGACAGGATAAATACAATGAGCAGTTCTTC CASSGGQDKYNEQFF
. . TRBJ1-2 TRBV6-1 TGTGCCAGCAGTGAGGGGGCGGGTGGTGGCTACACCTTC CASSEGAGGGYTF
. TRBD2 TRBJ2-3 TRBV19 TGTGCCAGTAGTTGGACTAGCGGGAGATCAGATACGCAGTATTTT CASSWTSGRSDTQYF
. . TRBJ2-7 TRBV28 TGTGCCAGCAGTTTAGCTAGACGAAACGAGCAGTACTTC CASSLARRNEQYF
. TRBD2 TRBJ2-3 TRBV7-2 TGTGCCAGCAGCTCCCGGACTAGCGGGAGGCGGAGGGCAGATACGCAGTATTTT CASSSRTSGRRRADTQYF
. . TRBJ1-5 TRBV6-6 TGTGCCAGCAGTTACAACGACATTGATCAGCCCCAGCATTTT CASSYNDIDQPQHF
. . TRBJ1-1 TRBV20-1 TGCAGTGCTAGAGGGACGCTTGGAGCTTTCTTT CSARGTLGAFF
. TRBD1 TRBJ1-5 TRBV30 TGTGCCTGGAGTGGGATTCAGGGGGTCAATCAGCCCCAGCATTTT CAWSGIQGVNQPQHF
. . TRBJ2-1 TRBV30 TGTGCCTGGAGGGGAATACCAGGGAGCTCCTACAATGAGCAGTTCTTC CAWRGIPGSSYNEQFF
few . TRBJ1-1 TRBV30 TGTGCCTGGATACTGAACACTGAAGCTTTCTTT CAWILNTEAFF
. TRBD1 TRBJ1-2 TRBV27 TGTGCCAGCAGCCCGAGGACAGGGCTTCCTGGCTACACCTTC CASSPRTGLPGYTF
once TRBD2 TRBJ2-7 TRBV7-9 TGTGCCAGCAGCTCCCAGGAAGCGGGAGTGAGGGAGCAGTACTTC CASSSQEAGVREQYF
. . TRBJ2-3 TRBV4-1 TGCGCCAGCAGCCAAGATCGAAGGATTGGGACAGATACGCAGTATTTT CASSQDRRIGTDTQYF
few . TRBJ1-1 TRBV28 TGTGCCAGCAGTCCCCGTACTGAAGCTTTCTTT CASSPRTEAFF
. . TRBJ1-4 TRBV6-5 TGTGCCAGCAGTTACTCGATACAGCCATCCAATGAAAAACTGTTTTTT CASSYSIQPSNEKLFF
. . TRBJ2-5 TRBV27 TGTGCCAGCAGTTTATGGGATGCCCCACAAGAGACCCAGTACTTC CASSLWDAPQETQYF
. . TRBJ2-3 TRBV4-2 TGTGCCAGCAGCCAAGTTGAGGTTGCGGAGGATACGCAGTATTTT CASSQVEVAEDTQYF
once . TRBJ2-3 TRBV5-5 TGTGCCAGCAGCTCTCACCCGACAGGTTCTAGCACAGATACGCAGTATTTT CASSSHPTGSSTDTQYF
. TRBD1 TRBJ1-3 TRBV30 TGTGCCTGGGACGAAACGGACAGGGAATTCGGTACAGCTGGAAACACCATATATTTT CAWDETDREFGTAGNTIYF
. TRBD1 TRBJ2-7 TRBV27 TGTGCCAGCAGCGACCCGACAGGGGTTAGTAGCTACGAGCAGTACTTC CASSDPTGVSSYEQYF
. . TRBJ1-5 TRBV9 TGTGCCAGCAGCGCCGGGACCAAAATCAACCAGCCCCAGCATTTT CASSAGTKINQPQHF
. . TRBJ2-5 TRBV27 TGTGCCAGCAGTCGTCGACAGGCGAGGGACCAGTACTTC CASSRRQARDQYF
. . TRBJ1-3 TRBV4-2 TGTGCCAGCAGCCAAGAGGCACCATGCTCTGGAAACACCATATATTTT CASSQEAPCSGNTIYF
. . TRBJ2-2 TRBV14 TGTGCCAGCAGCCAAATGAACACCGGGGAGCTGTTTTTT CASSQMNTGELFF
. TRBD1 TRBJ1-5 TRBV5-8 TGTGCCAGCAGCAGAATCCCTGACAGGGAGGATAGCAATCAGCCCCAGCATTTT CASSRIPDREDSNQPQHF
. . TRBJ2-5 TRBV14 TGTGCCAGCAGCCATCTCGCTAGAAGGGGGTTGGAGACCCAGTACTTC CASSHLARRGLETQYF
. . TRBJ2-3 TRBV7-2 TGTGCCAGCAGCTTAGCCGTGAGGGACCTTAGCACAGATACGCAGTATTTT CASSLAVRDLSTDTQYF
. TRBD2 TRBJ2-1 TRBV6-6 TGTGCCAGCGCGTGGGGGGGCGGGAGGACCTACAATGAGCAGTTCTTC CASAWGGGRTYNEQFF
. TRBD2 TRBJ2-3 TRBV5-1 TGCGCCAGCAGCTTTACGGAGCGGGAGGAAAGCACAGATACGCAGTATTTT CASSFTEREESTDTQYF